Each of the 17 T cell receptor beta chains below was sequenced from the same sample in a study of T cells in Graves' hyperthyroidism and ophthalmopathy (dated by TCRdb to about 2019). The method behind the library was multiplex PCR. For sequencing, an Illumina HiSeq 2000 was employed. Amplification of TCR beta CDR3 regions was carried out from RNA transcripts. The first round of RT-PCR for the TCR CDR3 was performed with the HTBI primer set and the Qiagen OneStep RT-PCR kit. TCRdb reprocessing: public reads trimmed at Q25 with fastp, clones called with MiXCR, in-frame beta chains kept. For every CDR3 protein sequence, its rows merge into one entry that carries the most common genes and DNA. This sample comprises under 350,000 distinct CDR3 sequences, about 13% of them detected only once. 30% to 40% of the sample lies in the top ten. The source material was blood. These receptors originate from a woman between 40 and 50 years old with Graves' ophthalmopathy.

The chain couples TRBV28 to TRBJ2-7; D may be TRBD1 or TRBD2 (5 bases each). Trimming pared 2 bases from V and 2 bases from J, leaving 16 bases between. The CDR3 consists of 16 residues. Germline CDR1 and CDR2: MDHEN and SYDVKM. The CDR3 nucleotides are TGTGCCAGCAGTTTACCCGGGGACCTGGAGGCCTACGAGCAGTACTTC. Translated, it gives CASSLPGDLEAYEQYF. Supplemented by reference TRBV28 and TRBJ2-7, the full variable domain reads DVKVTQSSRYLVKRTGEKVFLECVQDMDHENMFWYRQDPGLGLRLIYFSYDVKMKEKGDIPEGYSVSREKKERFSLILESASTNQTSMYLCASSLPGDLEAYEQYFGPGTRLTVT.

There are many counts of this clonotype. The chain recombines TRBV11-2 with TRBJ2-7; D call uncertain. From germline, CDR1 is SGHAT and CDR2 FQNNGV. V lost 2 bases and J lost 2, with 10 bases in between. The CDR3 length is 14 residues. CDR3 sequence reads: CASSLFGVAYEQYF. Here the CDR3 DNA reads TGTGCCAGCAGCTTATTTGGGGTGGCCTACGAGCAGTACTTC.

This clonotype was counted at least ten times. V gene TRBV11-2 combines with J gene TRBJ1-1; a possible D gene is TRBD1 (5 bases). The CDR3 is 13 amino acids. Trimming cost V 0 bases and J 8 bases, with 10 bases left between them. Germline V gene sequence: CDR1 SGHAT, CDR2 FQNNGV. CDR3 loop: CASSLDIWGEAFF. DNA for the CDR3: TGTGCCAGCAGCTTAGATATATGGGGCGAAGCTTTCTTT. The variable domain in full, with the rest retrieved from reference TRBV11-2 and TRBJ1-1, is EAGVAQSPRYKIIEKRQSVAFWCNPISGHATLYWYQQILGQGPKLLIQFQNNGVVDDSQLPKDRFSAERLKGVDSTLKIQPAKLEDSAVYLCASSLDIWGEAFFGQGTRLTVV.

The chain couples TRBV19 to TRBJ1-5; D is ambiguous. V gave up 2 bases and J gave up 5 bases, with 7 bases separating them. CDR3 size: 13 residues. CDR1 and CDR2 (germline): LNHDA, SQIVND (reference sequence). CDR3: CASSIQVHQPQHF. In DNA, the CDR3 is TGTGCCAGTAGTATACAGGTCCATCAGCCCCAGCATTTT.

In this sample, this clonotype turned up many times. J is TRBJ2-7 and V is TRBV2; D tentatively reads TRBD1 or TRBD2 (5 bases each). The CDR3 length is 15 residues. V lost 4 bases, J lost 2 bases, and 15 bases lay in between. In germline, CDR1 is SNHLY, CDR2 FYNNEI. The CDR3 here is CASSGMGEIPYEQYF. The CDR3 nucleotides are TGTGCCAGCAGTGGTATGGGGGAAATCCCCTACGAGCAGTACTTC.

This clonotype was counted at least ten times. The chain links TRBV6-1 to TRBJ2-3, with 11 bases lining up with TRBD2. The CDR3 runs 15 residues. Germline lookup yields CDR1 MNHNS and CDR2 SASEGT. J lost 2 bases, V lost 6 bases, and 4 bases had no gene match. The CDR3 DNA is TGTGCCAGCAGGTCACTAGCGGGAGTCACAGATACGCAGTATTTT. Its translation is CASRSLAGVTDTQYF.

This sequence joins TRBV7-2 and TRBJ2-2; TRBD2 agrees at 9 bases. CDR3 length equals 16 residues. Germline lookup yields CDR1 SGHTA and CDR2 FQGNSA. V was pared by 2 bases and J by 5 bases, with 6 bases of the junction left unmatched. This CDR3 reads CASSLIAGVKTGELFF. CDR3 bases: TGTGCCAGCAGCTTAATAGCGGGAGTGAAAACCGGGGAGCTGTTTTTT.

Worth noting for this clonotype: Being one base from a much bigger clone, this may be a read error. The genes are TRBV2 and TRBJ1-1; 9 bases are a match to TRBD1. The ends lost 7 bases at V and 1 base at J; junction bases unmatched: 10. This CDR3 has 16 residues. From germline, CDR1 is SNHLY and CDR2 FYNNEI. Here the CDR3 DNA reads TGTGCCAGCAACAAACCTCCGGGACAGGGGAACACTGAAGCTTTCTTT. Translation: CASNKPPGQGNTEAFF.

This clonotype was found a few times. The chain joins TRBV11-2 to TRBJ2-1; D call uncertain. This CDR3 has 13 residues. V was clipped by 4 bases and J by 5 bases, with 9 bases between them. The germline gives CDR1 SGHAT, CDR2 FQNNGV. The chain's CDR3 is CASSSHHNNEQFF. Here the CDR3 DNA reads TGTGCCAGCAGCTCCCATCATAACAATGAGCAGTTCTTC.

This clonotype was found a few times. This sequence joins TRBV30 and TRBJ1-5, with a possible D match to TRBD1 (6 bases). CDR3 length: 14 amino acids. CDR1 is GTSNPN, CDR2 SVGIG, per germline (reference sequence). V was clipped by 2 bases and J by 2 bases, with 10 bases between them. CDR3 residues: CAWSRTAGNQPQHF. The DNA for the CDR3 is TGTGCCTGGAGTCGGACAGCCGGCAATCAGCCCCAGCATTTT.

This clonotype has at least ten counts. J is TRBJ1-4 and V is TRBV12-3 or TRBV12-4; D unresolved. CDR3 length: 14 amino acids. V lost 6 bases and J 8 bases, leaving 16 bases between the germline ends. The CDR3 region is CASSPDWGGEKLFF. DNA of the CDR3: TGTGCCAGCAGCCCTGACTGGGGAGGGGAAAAACTGTTTTTT.

The table lists this clonotype with a few counts. The CDR3 sequence is CSARDPGQPYEQYF. CDR3 coding DNA: TGCAGTGCTAGAGATCCGGGACAGCCCTACGAGCAGTACTTC. This rearrangement joins TRBV20-1 to TRBJ2-7; 7 bases fit TRBD1. CDR1 is DFQATT, CDR2 SNEGSKA, per germline (reference sequence). The CDR3 contains 14 residues. J lost 2 bases, V lost 0 bases, and 4 bases had no gene match.

Concerning this clonotype: A read error may be the cause here, since a much bigger clone is one base away. The chain uses TRBV19 and TRBJ1-2; D uncertain. CDR3 size: 15 residues. The germline gives CDR1 LNHDA, CDR2 SQIVND (reference sequence). For the CDR3, the DNA is TGTGCCAGTAGTATAATCACCAGCACAAACTATAGCTACACCTTC. Its translation is CASSIITSTNYSYTF.

V is TRBV2 and J is TRBJ2-2, with D perhaps matching TRBD2 (6 bases). Trimming removed 10 bases from V and 0 bases from J, with 15 bases in between. The CDR3 runs to 15 residues. In germline, CDR1 is SNHLY, CDR2 FYNNEI. CDR3 region: CATRRAVANTGELFF. The DNA of the CDR3 is TGTGCCACCCGGAGGGCGGTGGCGAACACCGGGGAGCTGTTTTTT.

This clonotype appeared many times. The rearrangement joins TRBV20-1 to TRBJ1-6; 7 nucleotides match TRBD1. The CDR3 is made up of 17 amino acids. Germline values: CDR1 DFQATT, CDR2 SNEGSKA (reference sequence). V was pared by 2 bases and J by 0 bases, with 7 bases of the junction left unmatched. The CDR3 DNA is TGCAGTGCTAGAACCAGGGGGACAGCCTCCTATAATTCACCCCTCCACTTT. Amino acids: CSARTRGTASYNSPLHF.

The genes are TRBV9 and TRBJ2-7; D could derive from TRBD1 or TRBD2 (5 bases each). From germline, CDR1 is SGDLS and CDR2 YYNGEE. The CDR3 totals 17 residues. V shed 3 bases and J shed 3 bases, with 22 bases lying between them. The CDR3 sequence: CASSGDEDDGGVYEQYF. In nucleotides, the CDR3 is TGTGCCAGCAGCGGGGACGAGGATGATGGAGGTGTCTACGAGCAGTACTTC.

The rearrangement joins TRBV6-9 to TRBJ2-7; D gene ambiguous. The V gene lost 4 bases and the J gene lost 4 bases, with 8 bases spanning the gap. This CDR3 spans 12 amino acids. In germline, CDR1 is MNHGY, CDR2 SVAAGI. The CDR3 sequence is CASSLERYEQYF. For the CDR3, the DNA is TGTGCCAGCAGTTTGGAGAGGTACGAGCAGTACTTC.